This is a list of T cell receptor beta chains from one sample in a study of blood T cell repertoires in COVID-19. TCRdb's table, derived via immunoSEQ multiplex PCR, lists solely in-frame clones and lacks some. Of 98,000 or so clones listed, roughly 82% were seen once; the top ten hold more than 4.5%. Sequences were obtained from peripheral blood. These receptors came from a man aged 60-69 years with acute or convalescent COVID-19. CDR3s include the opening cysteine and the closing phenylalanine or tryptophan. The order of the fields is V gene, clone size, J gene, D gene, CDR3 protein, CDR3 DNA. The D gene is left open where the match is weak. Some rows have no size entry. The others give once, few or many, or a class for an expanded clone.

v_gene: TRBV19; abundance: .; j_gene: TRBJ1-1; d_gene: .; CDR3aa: CASGLGIDTEAFF; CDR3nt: TGTGCCAGTGGACTGGGGATCGACACTGAAGCTTTCTTT
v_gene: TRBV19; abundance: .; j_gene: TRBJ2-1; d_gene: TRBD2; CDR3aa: CASTFTSGVYNEQFF; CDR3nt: TGTGCCAGTACCTTTACTAGCGGGGTCTACAATGAGCAGTTCTTC
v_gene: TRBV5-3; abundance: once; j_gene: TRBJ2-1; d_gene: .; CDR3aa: CARSTRTNGGEQFF; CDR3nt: TGTGCCAGAAGCACCAGGACTAACGGGGGTGAGCAGTTCTTC
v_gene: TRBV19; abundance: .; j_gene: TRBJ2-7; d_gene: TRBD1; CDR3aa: CASSSTRTGTYEQYF; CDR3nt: TGTGCCAGTAGCTCTACCAGGACAGGTACCTACGAGCAGTACTTC
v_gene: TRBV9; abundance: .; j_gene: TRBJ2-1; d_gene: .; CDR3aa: CASSPPGLSGEQFF; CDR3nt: TGTGCCAGCAGTCCACCGGGACTTAGCGGTGAGCAGTTCTTC
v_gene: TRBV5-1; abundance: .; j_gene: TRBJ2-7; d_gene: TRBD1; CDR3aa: CASSGALRDRVSEQYF; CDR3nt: TGCGCCAGCAGCGGAGCCCTCCGGGACAGGGTTTCCGAGCAGTACTTC
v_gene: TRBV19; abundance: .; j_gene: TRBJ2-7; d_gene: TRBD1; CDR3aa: CASSGTGGGYEQYF; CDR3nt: TGTGCCAGTAGCGGGACAGGGGGAGGCTACGAGCAGTACTTC
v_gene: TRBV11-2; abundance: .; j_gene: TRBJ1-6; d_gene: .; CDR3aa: CASSTGLASSYNSPLHF; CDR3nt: TGTGCCAGCAGCACGGGACTTGCGAGCTCCTATAATTCACCCCTCCACTTT
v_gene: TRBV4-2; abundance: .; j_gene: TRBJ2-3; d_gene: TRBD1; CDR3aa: CASSQDEAGTGIADTQYF; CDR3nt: TGTGCCAGCAGCCAAGATGAGGCCGGGACAGGGATCGCAGATACGCAGTATTTT
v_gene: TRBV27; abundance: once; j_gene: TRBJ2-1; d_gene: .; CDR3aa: CASRSPGQPINYNEQFF; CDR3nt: TGTGCCAGCAGATCCCCTGGACAGCCGATAAACTACAATGAGCAGTTCTTC
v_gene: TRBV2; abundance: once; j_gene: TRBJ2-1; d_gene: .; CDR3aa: CASSAQGIYEQFF; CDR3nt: TGTGCCAGCAGTGCTCAGGGGATATATGAGCAGTTCTTC
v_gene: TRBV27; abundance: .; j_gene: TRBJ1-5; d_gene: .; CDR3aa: CASRGRGAPNQPQHF; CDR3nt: TGTGCCAGCCGCGGGCGGGGGGCCCCAAATCAGCCCCAGCATTTT
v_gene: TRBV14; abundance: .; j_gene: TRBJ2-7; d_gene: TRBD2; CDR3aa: CASSQVYGTSGRYEQYF; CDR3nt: TGTGCCAGCAGCCAAGTCTACGGAACTAGCGGGAGGTACGAGCAGTACTTC
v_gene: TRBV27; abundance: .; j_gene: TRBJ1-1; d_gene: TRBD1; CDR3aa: CASSNADRANTEAFF; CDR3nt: TGTGCCAGCAGTAACGCTGACAGGGCGAACACTGAAGCTTTCTTT
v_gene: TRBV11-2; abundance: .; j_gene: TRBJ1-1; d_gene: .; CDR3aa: CASSRNQGRTEAFF; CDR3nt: TGTGCCAGCAGCCGAAACCAGGGTCGAACTGAAGCTTTCTTT
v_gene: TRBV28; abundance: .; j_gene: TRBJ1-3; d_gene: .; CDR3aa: CASGYRDVGNTIYF; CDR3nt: TGTGCCAGCGGGTACAGGGACGTCGGAAACACCATATATTTT
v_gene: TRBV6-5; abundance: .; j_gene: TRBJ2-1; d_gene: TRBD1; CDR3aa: CASSYSGQLSYNEQFF; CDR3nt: TGTGCCAGCAGTTACTCGGGACAGCTCTCCTACAATGAGCAGTTCTTC
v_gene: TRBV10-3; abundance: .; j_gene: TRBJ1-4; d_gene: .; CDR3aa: CAIKRGGAGNEKLFF; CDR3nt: TGTGCCATCAAGCGCGGGGGCGCGGGTAATGAAAAACTGTTTTTT
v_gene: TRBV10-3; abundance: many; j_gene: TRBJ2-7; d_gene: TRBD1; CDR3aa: CAISGPDRGLYEQYF; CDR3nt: TGTGCCATCAGTGGCCCGGACAGGGGCCTCTACGAGCAGTACTTC
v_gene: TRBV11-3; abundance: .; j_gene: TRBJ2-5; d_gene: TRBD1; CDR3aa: CASRSQGGKETQYF; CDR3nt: TGTGCCAGCAGGTCACAAGGGGGCAAAGAGACCCAGTACTTC
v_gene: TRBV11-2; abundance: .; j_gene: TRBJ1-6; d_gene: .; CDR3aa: CASSLVRGGGSPLHF; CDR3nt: TGTGCCAGCAGCTTAGTGCGGGGAGGGGGTTCACCCCTCCACTTT
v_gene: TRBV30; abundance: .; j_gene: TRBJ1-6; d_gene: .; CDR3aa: CAYADGDYNSPLHF; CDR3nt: TGTGCCTACGCGGACGGGGACTATAATTCACCCCTCCACTTT
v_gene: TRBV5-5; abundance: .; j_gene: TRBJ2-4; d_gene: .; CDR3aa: CASSQHGQGKNIQYF; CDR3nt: TGTGCCAGCAGCCAGCATGGGCAGGGGAAAAACATTCAGTACTTC
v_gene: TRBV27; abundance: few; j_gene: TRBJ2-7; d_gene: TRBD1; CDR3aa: CASSKTGGLSYEQYF; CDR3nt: TGTGCCAGCAGTAAGACAGGGGGCCTCTCCTACGAGCAGTACTTC
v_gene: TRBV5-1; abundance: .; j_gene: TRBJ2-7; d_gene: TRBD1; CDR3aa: CASSLDLGQGYEQYF; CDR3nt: TGCGCCAGCAGCTTGGACCTAGGACAGGGGTACGAGCAGTACTTC
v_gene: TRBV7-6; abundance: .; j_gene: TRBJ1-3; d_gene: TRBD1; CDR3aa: CASSRWGQTSSGNTIYF; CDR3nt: TGTGCCAGCAGCCGGTGGGGACAGACTAGCTCTGGAAACACCATATATTTT
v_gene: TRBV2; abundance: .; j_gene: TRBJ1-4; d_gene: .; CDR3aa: CATGRGGREKLFF; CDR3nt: TGTGCCACAGGACGGGGGGGCAGAGAAAAACTGTTTTTT
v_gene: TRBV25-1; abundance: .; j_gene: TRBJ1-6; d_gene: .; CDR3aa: CASSERGAYNSPLHF; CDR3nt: TGTGCCAGCAGCGAACGGGGGGCCTATAATTCACCCCTCCACTTT
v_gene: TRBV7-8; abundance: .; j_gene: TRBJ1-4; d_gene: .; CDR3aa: CASSPDFPDEKLFF; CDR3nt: TGTGCCAGCAGCCCGGACTTTCCGGATGAAAAACTGTTTTTT
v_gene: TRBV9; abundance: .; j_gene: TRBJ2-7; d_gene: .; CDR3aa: CASSPRGNYEQYF; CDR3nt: TGTGCCAGCAGCCCTCGGGGGAACTACGAGCAGTACTTC
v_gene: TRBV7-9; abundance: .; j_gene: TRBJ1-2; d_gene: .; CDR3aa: CASSPTGRGNYGYTF; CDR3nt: TGTGCCAGCAGCCCGACAGGACGGGGTAACTATGGCTACACCTTC
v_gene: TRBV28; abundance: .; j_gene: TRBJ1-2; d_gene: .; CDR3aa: CASSLGTNNYGYTF; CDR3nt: TGTGCCAGCAGTTTAGGCACCAACAACTATGGCTACACCTTC
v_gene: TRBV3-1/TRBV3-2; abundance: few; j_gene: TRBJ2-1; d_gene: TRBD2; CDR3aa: CASSQDLPSGRWNEQFF; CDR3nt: TGTGCCAGCAGCCAGGATCTTCCTAGCGGGAGGTGGAATGAGCAGTTCTTC